This TCR beta chain was profiled in a study of STAT5B mutations in CD4+ large granular lymphocyte leukemia. Sequencing was performed with immunoSEQ multiplex PCR; in TCRdb, only in-frame clones are kept and a portion is missing. Here the sample spans some 19,000 clones, roughly 77% being singletons. The germline gives CDR1 SQVTM, CDR2 ANQGSEA. The CDR3 has 12 amino acids. Germline trimming cut 4 bases from V and 6 bases from J; bases unmatched to any gene: 1. This clone came up a few times. The source material was CD4+ T cells from blood buffy coats. The chain joins TRBV29-1 to TRBJ1-4; 8 nucleotides align to TRBD1. The source of this sequence is a human donor in good health. The CDR3 sequence is CSVAGGDEKLFF. DNA for the CDR3: TGCAGCGTTGCAGGGGGCGATGAAAAACTGTTTTTT.